The 24 T cell receptor beta chains below come from one sample, sequenced in a study of blood T cells in healthy people across ages. Next came a second PCR, run for roughly 7 to 12 cycles, which used a sample-barcoded 5' primer along with a J-beta primer mix. TCRdb re-derived calls from the 5' RACE reads in MiXCR, one entry per CDR3 protein. The table includes around 1.5 million distinct CDR3 sequences, 30% to 40% detected once. The specimen sequenced was blood. All receptors come from a woman younger than 45 in good health.

This clonotype was seen repeatedly, ten times or more. The rearrangement joins TRBV11-2 to TRBJ2-1; TRBD2 is a possible D gene (6 bases). Trimming took off 5 bases at V and 2 bases at J, with 13 bases between the two ends. This CDR3 spans 15 amino acids. Germline CDR1 and CDR2: SGHAT and FQNNGV. The CDR3 nucleotides are TGTGCCAGCAGCCTCGGAGGGCTAACCTACAATGAGCAGTTCTTC. Its protein product is CASSLGGLTYNEQFF.

This clonotype was seen a single time. CDR3 nucleotide sequence: TGCAGTGCGCGCGGACGGGCGGACAGCTCCTACAATGAGCAGTTCTTC. It yields the protein CSARGRADSSYNEQFF. The V and J genes are TRBV20-1 and TRBJ2-1; the D gene is possibly TRBD1 (6 bases). Trimming removed 6 bases at V and 0 bases at J, with 18 bases between. Germline V gene lookup returns CDR1 DFQATT and CDR2 SNEGSKA (reference sequence). This CDR3 is 16 amino acids long.

V usage is TRBV12-3 or TRBV12-4 and J usage is TRBJ2-1; TRBD2 matches 10 bases. Germline trimming cut 9 bases from V and 5 bases from J; bases unmatched to any gene: 7. CDR3 length equals 14 residues. The chain's CDR3 is CASIRLAGDNEQFF. Written as DNA, the CDR3 is TGTGCCAGTATTAGACTAGCGGGTGACAATGAGCAGTTCTTC.

The chain links TRBV11-2 to TRBJ1-2; D not resolved. Germline CDR1 is SGHAT and CDR2 is FQNNGV. V was shortened by 5 bases and J by 4 bases, with 17 bases between the two germline ends. CDR3 size: 15 residues. CDR3 bases: TGTGCCAGCAGCCGAATGAGGATAGGAGGCTATGGCTACACCTTC. Translating it yields CASSRMRIGGYGYTF.

The table lists this clonotype with a few counts. The gene calls are TRBV20-1 and TRBJ2-6, with no clear D. Trimming took 5 bases from V and 0 from J, leaving 8 bases between them. This CDR3 contains 14 residues. CDR1 is DFQATT, CDR2 SNEGSKA, per germline (reference sequence). CDR3 coding DNA: TGCAGTGCTCCAATTGTCTCTGGGGCCAACGTCCTGACTTTC. This encodes CSAPIVSGANVLTF.

This clonotype was seen a handful of times. The gene calls are TRBV9 and TRBJ2-3; 11 bases are shared with TRBD2. Germline V gives CDR1 SGDLS, CDR2 YYNGEE. The CDR3 sequence is 16 residues long. With V trimmed by 3 bases and J by 5 bases, 8 bases remained unmatched. The CDR3 sequence is CASSGVAGGMGDTQYF. The DNA for the CDR3 is TGTGCCAGCAGCGGTGTAGCGGGGGGGATGGGAGATACGCAGTATTTT. The entire variable domain, with the rest obtained from reference TRBV9 and TRBJ2-3, is as follows: DSGVTQTPKHLITATGQRVTLRCSPRSGDLSVYWYQQSLDQGLQFLIQYYNGEERAKGNILERFSAQQFPDLHSELNLSSLELGDSALYFCASSGVAGGMGDTQYFGPGTRLTVL.

The gene calls are TRBV3-1 and TRBJ2-3; D gene uncertain. Between the trimmed V and J ends, which lost 6 bases and 6 bases, there was a span of 13 bases. This CDR3 is 13 amino acids long. CDR1 is LGHDT, CDR2 YNNKEL, per germline (reference sequence). CDR3 in amino acids: CASRALGFDTQYF. Here the CDR3 DNA reads TGTGCCAGCAGAGCGCTGGGGTTTGATACGCAGTATTTT.

This clonotype was recorded a few times. The chain employs TRBV9 and TRBJ2-1, with D uncertain. Germline CDR1 SGDLS, CDR2 YYNGEE. The germline V and J ends were trimmed by 3 bases and 8 bases, with 12 bases remaining between them. The CDR3 covers 13 residues. CDR3 in DNA: TGTGCCAGCAGCGCACGAGGCCCGGATGAGCAGTTCTTC. This gives the protein CASSARGPDEQFF.

V gene TRBV20-1 combines with J gene TRBJ1-2; 7 bases are a match to TRBD1. The CDR3 length is 14 residues. Losses at the gene ends were 6 bases for V and 1 base for J; bases not matched to a gene: 8. Germline V gene sequence: CDR1 DFQATT, CDR2 SNEGSKA (reference sequence). Here the CDR3 reads CSAADGTVNYGYTF. The CDR3, as DNA: TGCAGTGCCGCGGACGGGACAGTTAACTATGGCTACACCTTC.

The chain uses TRBV5-1 and TRBJ1-1; D remains ambiguous. V lost 4 bases and J lost 1, with 11 bases in between. There are 14 residues in the CDR3. The germline V gene has CDR1 SGHRS and CDR2 YFSETQ. CDR3 nucleotides: TGCGCCAGCAGCAGCTGGGAAGGGAACACTGAAGCTTTCTTT. Protein: CASSSWEGNTEAFF.

This clonotype was seen once. Possible read error: a much larger clone is one base away. This chain uses TRBV20-1 with TRBJ1-2; weak D call: TRBD1 (6 bases). Looked up from germline, CDR1 is DFQATT and CDR2 is SNEGSKA (reference sequence). The CDR3 covers 15 residues. The CDR3 here is CSASSGADLDYDYTF. The DNA of the CDR3 is TGCAGTGCTAGTTCAGGGGCGGATTTGGACTATGACTACACCTTC.

This clonotype was found a few times. This clone may be a read error of a much larger clone one base away. The CDR3 sequence: CSAGGGTGDEQYF. Here the CDR3 DNA reads TGCAGTGCTGGAGGAGGCACCGGGGACGAGCAGTACTTC. The chain uses TRBV20-1 and TRBJ2-5; a weak D match, TRBD2 (5 bases). The assigned J gene may be wrong: the sequence end matches TRBJ2-7 better. Germline loops: CDR1 DFQATT, CDR2 SNEGSKA (reference sequence). This CDR3 contains 13 residues.

This chain links TRBV6-5 with TRBJ2-3; the D is unclear. Trimming shortened V by 0 bases and J by 0 bases, and 16 bases separated the two germline ends. The germline V gene encodes CDR1 MNHEY and CDR2 SVGAGI. The CDR3 covers 18 residues. The CDR3 spells CASSYSLRRTASTDTQYF. CDR3 nucleotide sequence: TGTGCCAGCAGTTACTCGCTAAGGCGCACGGCTAGCACAGATACGCAGTATTTT.

Remarks on this clonotype: Just one base apart from a much larger clone, this may be a read error. The chain carries TRBV27 and TRBJ2-5, with D tentatively TRBD2 (5 bases). The CDR3 sequence is 13 residues long. Germline CDR1 and CDR2: MNHEY and SMNVEV (reference sequence). The CDR3 loop is CTSSLFRGETQYF. The CDR3, as DNA: TGTACCAGCAGTTTATTCCGGGGAGAGACCCAGTACTTC.

As to this clonotype: Given a much more abundant clone one base away, this may be a read error. The CDR3 loop is CASSLQGGNERFF. CDR3 nucleotide sequence: TGTGCCAGCAGCTTACAGGGGGGCAATGAGCGGTTCTTC. The rearrangement links TRBV7-9 to TRBJ2-1; maybe TRBD1 (7 bases). CDR3 size: 13 residues. Germline assignment: CDR1 SEHNR and CDR2 FQNEAQ (reference sequence).

This clonotype was detected only a few times. The chain's CDR3 is CASSEATGGSNQPQHF. CDR3 DNA sequence: TGTGCCAGCAGTGAAGCGACAGGGGGAAGCAATCAGCCCCAGCATTTT. The chain couples TRBV6-1 to TRBJ1-5, with TRBD1 matching 9 bases. J was trimmed by 1 base and V by 0 bases; bases with no gene match: 1. There are 16 residues in the CDR3. Germline V CDR1 and CDR2: MNHNS, SASEGT.

J is TRBJ2-2 and V is TRBV29-1; 8 bases agree with TRBD1. CDR3 length: 14 amino acids. Unmatched junction bases numbered 6, after V lost 7 bases and J lost 2 bases. CDR1 and CDR2 (germline): SQVTM, ANQGSEA. CDR3 DNA sequence: TGCAGCGCACAGGGGGTTGGTAACACCGGGGAGCTGTTTTTT. It codes for CSAQGVGNTGELFF.

The chain combines TRBV14 with TRBJ2-7, with D uncertain. The J call may be incorrect, as the DNA end agrees better with TRBJ2-5. CDR3 length: 15 residues. Germline loops: CDR1 SGHDN, CDR2 FVKESK. DNA of the CDR3: TGTGCCAGCAGCCAAGAATACGGCGTCTGGGAGACCCAGTACTTC. As protein: CASSQEYGVWETQYF.

This clonotype was detected many times. The chain employs TRBV20-1 and TRBJ2-7, with TRBD1 identical over 8 bases. CDR3 length: 12 amino acids. CDR1 and CDR2 (germline): DFQATT, SNEGSKA (reference sequence). J was trimmed by 3 bases and V by 4 bases; bases with no gene match: 2. CDR3 residues: CSATQGGYEQYF. DNA for the CDR3: TGCAGTGCTACACAGGGGGGCTACGAGCAGTACTTC.

This clonotype has a handful of counts. The rearrangement uses TRBV29-1 and TRBJ1-1; D is possibly TRBD1 (6 bases). The CDR3 is 13 residues long. Trimming cost V 3 bases and J 4 bases, with 12 bases left between them. Germline CDR1 reads SQVTM; CDR2 reads ANQGSEA. The DNA of the CDR3 is TGCAGCGTTGACCCCGGGGGCGGCACTGAAGCTTTCTTT. Its translation: CSVDPGGGTEAFF.

This chain links TRBV12-3 or TRBV12-4 with TRBJ1-2; TRBD1 matches at 9 bases. The CDR3 is 15 residues long. With 7 bases clipped from V and 8 bases from J, the junction kept 14 bases outside the gene matches. CDR3 loop: CASTHPGGTGRGYTF. The DNA of the CDR3 is TGTGCCAGCACCCACCCTGGGGGGACAGGGAGAGGCTACACCTTC.

The V call is TRBV4-1, the J call TRBJ1-4; no clear D gene. The length of the CDR3 is 15 residues. Looked up from germline, CDR1 is MGHRA and CDR2 is YSYEKL. The V end was cut by 1 base, the J end by 12 bases, with 18 bases between. Here the CDR3 reads CASSQVESIGEELFF. The CDR3 DNA is TGCGCCAGCAGCCAAGTTGAATCAATCGGGGAAGAACTGTTTTTT.

This clonotype has ten or more counts. The chain couples TRBV4-2 to TRBJ2-1; 9 positions match TRBD2. Germline V CDR1 and CDR2: LGHNA, YNFKEQ. V dropped 2 bases and J dropped 7; count of bases not matched to a gene: 9. The CDR3 covers 16 residues. DNA of the CDR3: TGTGCCAGCAGCCAACACTTAGCGGGAGTAGGAAATGAGCAGTTCTTC. Translated, it gives CASSQHLAGVGNEQFF.

This clonotype was seen repeatedly, ten times or more. The V gene is TRBV10-3, the J gene TRBJ2-7; possibly TRBD1 or TRBD2 for D (5 bases each). The length of the CDR3 is 14 residues. CDR1 is ENHRY and CDR2 is SYGVKD in the germline V gene. The ends were cut back, 2 bases at V and 3 bases at J, with 11 bases in the middle. The CDR3 DNA reads as TGTGCCATCAGTGAGACGGGACGTAGCTACGAGCAGTACTTC. This codes for CAISETGRSYEQYF.